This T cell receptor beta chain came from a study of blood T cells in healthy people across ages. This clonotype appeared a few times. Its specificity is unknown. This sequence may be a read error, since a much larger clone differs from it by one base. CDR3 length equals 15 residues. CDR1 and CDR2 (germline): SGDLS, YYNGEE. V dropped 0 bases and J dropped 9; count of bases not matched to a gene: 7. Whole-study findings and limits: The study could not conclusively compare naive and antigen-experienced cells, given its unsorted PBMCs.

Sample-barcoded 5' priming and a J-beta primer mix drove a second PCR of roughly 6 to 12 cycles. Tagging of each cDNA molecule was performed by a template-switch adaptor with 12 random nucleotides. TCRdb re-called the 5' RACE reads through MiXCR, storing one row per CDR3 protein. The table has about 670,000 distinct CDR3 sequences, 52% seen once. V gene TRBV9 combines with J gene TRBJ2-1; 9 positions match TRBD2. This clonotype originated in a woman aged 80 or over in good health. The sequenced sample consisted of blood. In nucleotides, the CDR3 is TGTGCCAGCAGCGTAGGGGGAGCGGGGGGTGGTGAGCAGTTCTTC. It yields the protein CASSVGGAGGGEQFF.